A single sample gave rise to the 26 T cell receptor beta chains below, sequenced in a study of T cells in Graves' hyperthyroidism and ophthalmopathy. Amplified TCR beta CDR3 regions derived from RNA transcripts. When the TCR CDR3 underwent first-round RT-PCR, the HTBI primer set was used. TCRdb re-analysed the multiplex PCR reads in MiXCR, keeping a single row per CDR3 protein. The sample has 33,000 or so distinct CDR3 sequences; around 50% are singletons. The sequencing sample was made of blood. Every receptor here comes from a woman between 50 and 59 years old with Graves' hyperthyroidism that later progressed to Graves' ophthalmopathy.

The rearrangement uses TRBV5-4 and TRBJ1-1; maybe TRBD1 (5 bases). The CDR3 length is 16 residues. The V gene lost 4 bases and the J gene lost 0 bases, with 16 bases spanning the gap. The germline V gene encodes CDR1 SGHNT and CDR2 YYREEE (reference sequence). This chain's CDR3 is CASSTKGTGMNTEAFF. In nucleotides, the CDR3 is TGTGCCAGCAGCACAAAGGGGACCGGGATGAACACTGAAGCTTTCTTT.

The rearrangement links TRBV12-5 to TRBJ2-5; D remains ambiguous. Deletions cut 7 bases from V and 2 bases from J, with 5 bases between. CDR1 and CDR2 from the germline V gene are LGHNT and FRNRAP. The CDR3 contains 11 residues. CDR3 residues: CASAIQETQYF. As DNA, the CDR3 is TGTGCTAGTGCGATTCAAGAGACCCAGTACTTC.

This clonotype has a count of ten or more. CDR3 DNA sequence: TGCAGTGCTAGAGATTCAGCGGGAGTAGCCAATGAGCAGTTCTTC. Translated: CSARDSAGVANEQFF. This chain joins TRBV20-1 and TRBJ2-1; TRBD2 matches 8 bases. Losses at the gene ends were 0 bases for V and 6 bases for J; bases not matched to a gene: 7. Germline lookup yields CDR1 DFQATT and CDR2 SNEGSKA (reference sequence). This CDR3 comprises 15 residues.

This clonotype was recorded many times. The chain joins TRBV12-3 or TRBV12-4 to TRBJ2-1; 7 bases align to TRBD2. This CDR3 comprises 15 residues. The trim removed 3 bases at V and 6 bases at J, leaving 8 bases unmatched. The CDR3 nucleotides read TGTGCCAGCAGTTTGGGTAGCGGGTTTGGCAATGAGCAGTTCTTC. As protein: CASSLGSGFGNEQFF.

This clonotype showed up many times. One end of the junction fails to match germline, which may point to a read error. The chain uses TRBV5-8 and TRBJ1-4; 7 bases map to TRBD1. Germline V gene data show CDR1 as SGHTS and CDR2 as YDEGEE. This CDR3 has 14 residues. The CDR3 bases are TGTGCCAGCAGCACGGGGGACAGTTGGACCGCTGGGGATTTT. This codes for CASSTGDSWTAGDF.

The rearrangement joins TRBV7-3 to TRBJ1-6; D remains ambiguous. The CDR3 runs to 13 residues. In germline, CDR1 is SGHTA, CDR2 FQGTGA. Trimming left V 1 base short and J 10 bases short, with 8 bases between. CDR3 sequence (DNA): TGTGCCAGCAGCTTAAATCGGGCGTCACCCCTCCACTTT. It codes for CASSLNRASPLHF.

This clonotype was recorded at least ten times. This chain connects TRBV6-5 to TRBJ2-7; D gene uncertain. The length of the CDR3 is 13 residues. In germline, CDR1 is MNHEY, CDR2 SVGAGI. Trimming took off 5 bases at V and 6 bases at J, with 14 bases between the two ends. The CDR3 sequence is CASSQQPFGEQYF. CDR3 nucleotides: TGTGCCAGCAGTCAACAGCCTTTTGGCGAGCAGTACTTC.

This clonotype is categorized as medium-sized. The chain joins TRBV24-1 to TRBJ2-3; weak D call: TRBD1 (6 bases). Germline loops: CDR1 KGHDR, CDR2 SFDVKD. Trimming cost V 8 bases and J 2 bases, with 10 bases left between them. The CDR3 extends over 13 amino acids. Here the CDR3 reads CATTGTNTDTQYF. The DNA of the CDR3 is TGTGCCACCACAGGGACAAACACAGATACGCAGTATTTT.

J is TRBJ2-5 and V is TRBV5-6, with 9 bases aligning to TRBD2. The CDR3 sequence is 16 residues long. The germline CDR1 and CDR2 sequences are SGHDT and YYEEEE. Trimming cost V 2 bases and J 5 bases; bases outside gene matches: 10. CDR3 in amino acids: CASSLVAGVPQETQYF. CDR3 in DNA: TGTGCCAGCAGCTTAGTAGCGGGAGTCCCCCAGGAGACCCAGTACTTC. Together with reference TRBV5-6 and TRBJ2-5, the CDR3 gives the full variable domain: DAGVTQSPTHLIKTRGQQVTLRCSPKSGHDTVSWYQQALGQGPQFIFQYYEEEERQRGNFPDRFSGHQFPNYSSELNVNALLLGDSALYLCASSLVAGVPQETQYFGPGTRLLVL.

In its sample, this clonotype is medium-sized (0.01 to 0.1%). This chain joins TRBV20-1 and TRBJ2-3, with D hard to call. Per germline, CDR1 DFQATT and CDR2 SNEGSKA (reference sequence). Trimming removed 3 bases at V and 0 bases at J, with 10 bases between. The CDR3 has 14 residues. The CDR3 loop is CSARQHSSTDTQYF. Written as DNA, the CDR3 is TGCAGTGCTAGGCAACACTCTAGCACAGATACGCAGTATTTT.

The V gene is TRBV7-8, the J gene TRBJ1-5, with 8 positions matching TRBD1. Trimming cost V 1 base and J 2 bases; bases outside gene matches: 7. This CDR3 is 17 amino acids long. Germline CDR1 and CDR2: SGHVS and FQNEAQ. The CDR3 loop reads CASSLERQGRGNQPQHF. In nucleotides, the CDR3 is TGTGCCAGCAGCTTAGAGAGACAGGGGAGAGGCAATCAGCCCCAGCATTTT.

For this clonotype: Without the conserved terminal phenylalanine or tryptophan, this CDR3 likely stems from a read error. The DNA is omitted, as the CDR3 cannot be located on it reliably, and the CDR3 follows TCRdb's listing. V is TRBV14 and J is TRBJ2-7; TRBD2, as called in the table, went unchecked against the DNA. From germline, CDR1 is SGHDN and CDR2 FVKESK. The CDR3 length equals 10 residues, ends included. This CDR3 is CASSQVGLAG.

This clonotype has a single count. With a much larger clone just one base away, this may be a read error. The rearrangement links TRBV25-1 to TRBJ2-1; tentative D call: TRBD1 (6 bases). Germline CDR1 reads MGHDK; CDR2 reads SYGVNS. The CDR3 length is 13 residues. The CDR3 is CAWSVGTNNEQLF. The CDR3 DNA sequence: TGTGCCTGGAGTGTAGGGACAAACAATGAGCAGTTGTTC.

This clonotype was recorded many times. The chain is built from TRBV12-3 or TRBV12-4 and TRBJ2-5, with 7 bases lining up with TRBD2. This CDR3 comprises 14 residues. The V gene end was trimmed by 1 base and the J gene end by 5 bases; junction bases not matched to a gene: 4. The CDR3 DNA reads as TGTGCCAGCAGTTTAGGGGGGAGGGAGGAGACCCAGTACTTC. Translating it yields CASSLGGREETQYF.

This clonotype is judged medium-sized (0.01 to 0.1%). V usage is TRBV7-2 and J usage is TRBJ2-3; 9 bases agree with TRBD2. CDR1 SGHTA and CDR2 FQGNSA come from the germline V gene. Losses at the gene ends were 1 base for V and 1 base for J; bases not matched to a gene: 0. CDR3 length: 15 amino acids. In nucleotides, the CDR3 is TGTGCCAGCAGCTTAGTAGCGGGAGGCACAGATACGCAGTATTTT. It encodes CASSLVAGGTDTQYF.

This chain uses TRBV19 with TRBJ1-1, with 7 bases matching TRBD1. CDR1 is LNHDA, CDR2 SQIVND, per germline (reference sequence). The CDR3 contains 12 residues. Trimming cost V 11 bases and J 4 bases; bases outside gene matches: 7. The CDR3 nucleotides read TGTGCCGGCCGGACAGGTAGCACTGAAGCTTTCTTT. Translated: CAGRTGSTEAFF.

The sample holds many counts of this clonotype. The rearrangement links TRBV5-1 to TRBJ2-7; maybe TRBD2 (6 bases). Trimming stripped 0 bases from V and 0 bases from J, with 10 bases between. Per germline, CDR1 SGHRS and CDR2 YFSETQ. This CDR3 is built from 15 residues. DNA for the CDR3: TGCGCCAGCAGCTTGGCCATCGGGGGCTCCTACGAGCAGTACTTC. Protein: CASSLAIGGSYEQYF.

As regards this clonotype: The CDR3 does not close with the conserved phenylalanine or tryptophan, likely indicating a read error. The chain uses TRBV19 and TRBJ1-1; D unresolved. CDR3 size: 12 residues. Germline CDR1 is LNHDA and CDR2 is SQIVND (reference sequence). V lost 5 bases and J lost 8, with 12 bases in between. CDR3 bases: TGTGCCAGTAGTGGATCCTGGCTAGAAGCTTTCATT. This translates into CASSGSWLEAFI.

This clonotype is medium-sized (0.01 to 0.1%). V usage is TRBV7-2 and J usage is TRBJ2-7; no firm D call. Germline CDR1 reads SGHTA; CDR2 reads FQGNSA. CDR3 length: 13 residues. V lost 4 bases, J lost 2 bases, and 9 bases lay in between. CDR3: CASSSSITYEQYF. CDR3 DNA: TGTGCCAGCAGCTCCTCTATCACCTACGAGCAGTACTTC.

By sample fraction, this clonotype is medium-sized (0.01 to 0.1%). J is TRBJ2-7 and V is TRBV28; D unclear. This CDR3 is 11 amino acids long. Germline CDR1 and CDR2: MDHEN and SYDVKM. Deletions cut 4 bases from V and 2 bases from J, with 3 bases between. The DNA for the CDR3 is TGTGCCAGCAGTTGGGCCTACGAGCAGTACTTC. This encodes CASSWAYEQYF.

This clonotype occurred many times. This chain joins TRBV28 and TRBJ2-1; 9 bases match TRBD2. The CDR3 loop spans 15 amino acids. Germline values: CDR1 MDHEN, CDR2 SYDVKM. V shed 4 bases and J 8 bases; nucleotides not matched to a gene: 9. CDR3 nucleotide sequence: TGTGCCAGCAGTTCTCGAGCGGGAGGTTCATATGAGCAGTTCTTC. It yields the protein CASSSRAGGSYEQFF.

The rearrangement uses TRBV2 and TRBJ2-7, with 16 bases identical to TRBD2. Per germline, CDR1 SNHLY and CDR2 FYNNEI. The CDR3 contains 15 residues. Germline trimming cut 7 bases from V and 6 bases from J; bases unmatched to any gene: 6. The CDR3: CASTPGLAGGSEQYF. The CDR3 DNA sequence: TGTGCCAGCACCCCGGGACTAGCGGGAGGGTCCGAGCAGTACTTC.

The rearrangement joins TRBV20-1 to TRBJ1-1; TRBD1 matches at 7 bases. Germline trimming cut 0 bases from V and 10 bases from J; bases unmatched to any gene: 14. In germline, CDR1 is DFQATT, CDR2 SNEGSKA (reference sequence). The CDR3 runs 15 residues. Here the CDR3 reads CSARDRRRGHRTAFF. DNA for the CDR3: TGCAGTGCTAGAGATAGGAGAAGGGGGCACCGTACAGCTTTCTTT.

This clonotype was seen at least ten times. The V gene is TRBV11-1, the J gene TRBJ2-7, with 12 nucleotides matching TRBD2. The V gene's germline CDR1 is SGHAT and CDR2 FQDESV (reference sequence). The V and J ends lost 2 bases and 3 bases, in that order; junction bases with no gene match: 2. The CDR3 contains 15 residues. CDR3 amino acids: CASSLRTSGNYEQYF. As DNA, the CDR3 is TGTGCCAGCAGCTTAAGGACTAGCGGGAACTACGAGCAGTACTTC.

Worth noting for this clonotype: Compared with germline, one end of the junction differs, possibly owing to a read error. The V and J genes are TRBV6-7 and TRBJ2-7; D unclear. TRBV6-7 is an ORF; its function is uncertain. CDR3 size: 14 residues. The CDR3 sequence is CANSCWTHHSEQYF. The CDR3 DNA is TGTGCCAACAGTTGCTGGACGCACCACTCCGAGCAGTACTTC.

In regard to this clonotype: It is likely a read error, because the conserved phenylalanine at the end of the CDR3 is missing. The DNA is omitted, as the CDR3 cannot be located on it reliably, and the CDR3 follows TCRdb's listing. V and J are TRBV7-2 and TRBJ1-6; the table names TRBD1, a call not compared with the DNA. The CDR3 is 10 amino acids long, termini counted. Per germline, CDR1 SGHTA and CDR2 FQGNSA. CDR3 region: CASSPLTAYY.